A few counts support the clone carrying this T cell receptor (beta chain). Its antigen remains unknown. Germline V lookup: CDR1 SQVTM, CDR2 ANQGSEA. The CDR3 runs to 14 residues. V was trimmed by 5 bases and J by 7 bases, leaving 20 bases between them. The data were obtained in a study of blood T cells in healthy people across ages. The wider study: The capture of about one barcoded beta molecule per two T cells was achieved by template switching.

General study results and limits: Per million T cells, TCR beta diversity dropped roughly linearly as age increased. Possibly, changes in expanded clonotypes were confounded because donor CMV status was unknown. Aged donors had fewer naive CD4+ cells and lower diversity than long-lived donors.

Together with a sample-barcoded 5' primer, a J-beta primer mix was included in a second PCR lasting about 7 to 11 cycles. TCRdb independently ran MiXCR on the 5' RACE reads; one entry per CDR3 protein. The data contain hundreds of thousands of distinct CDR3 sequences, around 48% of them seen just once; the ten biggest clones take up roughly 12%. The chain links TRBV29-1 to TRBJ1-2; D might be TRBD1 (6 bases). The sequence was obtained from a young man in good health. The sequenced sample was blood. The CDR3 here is CSVQANLQGTGYTF. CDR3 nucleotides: TGCAGCGTTCAGGCTAACTTACAGGGAACTGGCTACACCTTC.